Sequencing of this T cell receptor beta chain was carried out in a study of T cell repertoires in cytomegalovirus infection. Study-wide points: Identification of carriers of CMV plus the relevant HLA was achieved through cumulative public TCR beta family frequency.

With V trimmed by 3 bases and J by 5 bases, 4 bases remained unmatched. This CDR3 has 15 amino acids. From germline, CDR1 is MNHNS and CDR2 SASEGT. A remark on this clonotype: No antigen is known for it.

TCRdb used MiXCR to reprocess the reads, holding one entry per CDR3 protein. The repertoire holds about 740,000 distinct CDR3 sequences, 35% to 45% seen once, with around 2.8% in the top ten. The chain combines TRBV6-1 with TRBJ2-5; 12 positions match TRBD1. This clonotype was sampled from a human donor in good health (CMV status not recorded). Some clones in this sample may be carry-over from other donors' samples. Source material: PBMCs. Here the CDR3 DNA reads TGTGCCAGCAGTGATGGGACAGGGGGCGGGGAGACCCAGTACTTC. Translating gives CASSDGTGGGETQYF.